Below are 26 T cell receptor beta chains sequenced from a single sample in a study of Ad26.COV2.S vaccination and SARS-CoV-2 variants. Assay used: immunoSEQ multiplex PCR; TCRdb lists only in-frame clones, some missing. The sample consists of 380,000 or so clones, about 83% of them appearing once. The treatment was: around 19 received Ad26.COV2.S at low or high dose, single or two shots; several received placebo; per-sample allocation not given. The samples date from day 63 after the first vaccine or placebo injection. Sequences were derived from peripheral blood, sampled in a trial of Ad26.COV2.S vaccine versus placebo. The receptors come from a person between 18 and 59 years old who received the Ad26.COV2.S COVID-19 vaccine or a placebo.

The rearrangement uses TRBV6-1 and TRBJ1-5, with 7 bases that match TRBD1. CDR3 length: 14 residues. Losses at the gene ends were 3 bases for V and 4 bases for J; bases not matched to a gene: 3. Germline V gives CDR1 MNHNS, CDR2 SASEGT. The CDR3 protein is CASSDRQGNQPQHF. CDR3 coding DNA: TGTGCCAGCAGTGACCGACAGGGTAATCAGCCCCAGCATTTT.

The genes are TRBV4-2 and TRBJ2-2; 11 bases are shared with TRBD1. CDR1 and CDR2 from the germline V gene are LGHNA and YNFKEQ. Trimming at V came to 0 bases and at J to 0 bases, leaving 3 bases not matched to a gene. This CDR3 has 18 residues. The chain's CDR3 is CASSQDQGQGANTGELFF. Here the CDR3 DNA reads TGTGCCAGCAGCCAAGATCAGGGACAGGGGGCGAACACCGGGGAGCTGTTTTTT.

This chain connects TRBV6-5 to TRBJ1-1; D is unclear. The CDR3 is made up of 15 amino acids. Germline CDR1 reads MNHEY; CDR2 reads SVGAGI. The CDR3 is CASLSPRGRYTEAFF. The CDR3 nucleotides are TGTGCTTCTCTTTCACCCAGAGGACGGTACACTGAAGCTTTCTTT.

The rearrangement joins TRBV4-2 to TRBJ1-1; D gene unclear. CDR3 size: 13 residues. The germline gives CDR1 LGHNA, CDR2 YNFKEQ. Trimming took off 1 base at V and 2 bases at J, with 5 bases between the two ends. CDR3 in DNA: TGTGCCAGCAGCCAAGTTGTAAACACTGAAGCTTTCTTT. This encodes CASSQVVNTEAFF.

The chain joins TRBV29-1 to TRBJ1-1; D is uncertain. The germline gives CDR1 SQVTM, CDR2 ANQGSEA. Trimming removed 7 bases at V and 1 base at J, with 7 bases between. The CDR3 length is 11 residues. In nucleotides, the CDR3 is TGCAGCGGCCGAGGGAACACTGAAGCTTTCTTT. Its translation is CSGRGNTEAFF. The full variable domain, with the rest looked up from reference TRBV29-1 and TRBJ1-1, is SAVISQKPSRDICQRGTSLTIQCQVDSQVTMMFWYRQQPGQSLTLIATANQGSEATYESGFVIDKFPISRPNLTFSTLTVSNMSPEDSSIYLCSGRGNTEAFFGQGTRLTVV.

The CDR3, as DNA: TGCAGTGCTGAGGACGGTTTAATTCAGTACTTC. This translates into CSAEDGLIQYF. The chain is built from TRBV20-1 and TRBJ2-4, with D uncertain. The CDR3 is made up of 11 amino acids. Trimming removed 5 bases at V and 10 bases at J, with 12 bases between. From germline, CDR1 is DFQATT and CDR2 SNEGSKA (reference sequence).

This chain joins TRBV7-6 and TRBJ1-2, with unresolved D. This CDR3 spans 13 amino acids. Between the trimmed V and J ends, which lost 1 base and 2 bases, there was a span of 5 bases. Germline V gives CDR1 SGHVS, CDR2 FNYEAQ. CDR3 bases: TGTGCCAGCAGCTTAGGCACAAACTATGGCTACACCTTC. Its translation is CASSLGTNYGYTF.

The chain has TRBV4-2 and TRBJ1-2; 9 nucleotides agree with TRBD1. This CDR3 comprises 16 residues. Germline CDR1 LGHNA, CDR2 YNFKEQ. V dropped 4 bases and J dropped 0; count of bases not matched to a gene: 6. DNA of the CDR3: TGTGCCAGCAGCCCTGGACAGGGGAGAGCTAACTATGGCTACACCTTC. This translates into CASSPGQGRANYGYTF.

V is TRBV2 and J is TRBJ2-3, with TRBD2 as a possible D gene (7 bases). Germline V lookup: CDR1 SNHLY, CDR2 FYNNEI. The CDR3 totals 15 residues. V lost 6 bases and J lost 1, with 14 bases in between. DNA of the CDR3: TGTGCCAGCAGCTCTACCGGGGGGCGCACAGATACGCAGTATTTT. It encodes CASSSTGGRTDTQYF.

CDR3 DNA: TGTGCCAGTAGTATAGTGGGGGATAGTGAGCAGTTCTTC. This translates into CASSIVGDSEQFF. The chain has TRBV19 and TRBJ2-1, with D perhaps given as TRBD1 or TRBD2 (5 bases each). The CDR3 length is 13 residues. Germline assignment: CDR1 LNHDA and CDR2 SQIVND (reference sequence). V lost 1 base, J lost 9 bases, and 10 bases lay in between.

The chain combines TRBV10-1 with TRBJ1-2, with 8 bases lining up with TRBD1. CDR1 is WNHNN, CDR2 SYGVQD, per germline (reference sequence). V was pared by 7 bases and J by 4 bases, with 5 bases of the junction left unmatched. This CDR3 contains 13 residues. CDR3 region: CASNPGQAYGYTF. The CDR3 coding sequence is TGCGCCAGCAACCCGGGACAGGCCTATGGCTACACCTTC.

The chain couples TRBV3-1 (or the pseudogene TRBV3-2) to TRBJ2-1; D is tentatively TRBD1 or TRBD2 (5 bases each). This CDR3 comprises 15 residues. CDR1 and CDR2 (germline): LGHDT, YNNKEL (reference sequence). Trimming removed 3 bases from V and 5 bases from J, with 14 bases in between. CDR3 bases: TGTGCCAGCAGCCACGCAAAACGGGGACACAATGAGCAGTTCTTC. Residues: CASSHAKRGHNEQFF.

This chain joins TRBV5-4 and TRBJ2-4, with D perhaps assigned TRBD1 or TRBD2 (5 bases each). Trimming left V 0 bases short and J 2 bases short, with 9 bases between. The germline gives CDR1 SGHNT, CDR2 YYREEE (reference sequence). The CDR3 totals 15 residues. Here the CDR3 reads CASSLGGVSKNIQYF. CDR3 DNA sequence: TGTGCCAGCAGCTTGGGAGGGGTGTCCAAAAACATTCAGTACTTC.

This clone was detected only once. CDR3 sequence reads: CASSRQGASGNTIYF. The CDR3 region has the DNA TGTGCCAGCAGCCGACAGGGGGCGAGTGGAAACACCATATATTTT. V is TRBV27 and J is TRBJ1-3; TRBD1 matches 10 bases. V shed 6 bases and J 3 bases; nucleotides not matched to a gene: 5. The CDR3 loop spans 15 amino acids. The germline V gene has CDR1 MNHEY and CDR2 SMNVEV (reference sequence).

The chain combines TRBV6-5 with TRBJ2-7; 7 bases line up with TRBD1. CDR1 and CDR2 (germline): MNHEY, SVGAGI. The CDR3 consists of 15 residues. The V gene end was trimmed by 7 bases and the J gene end by 1 base; junction bases not matched to a gene: 10. CDR3 amino acids: CASKYRGTSSYEQYF. Here the CDR3 DNA reads TGTGCCAGCAAATACAGGGGAACATCATCCTACGAGCAGTACTTC.

This chain links TRBV13 with TRBJ2-7; a possible D gene is TRBD2 (5 bases). The germline V gene has CDR1 PRHDT and CDR2 FYEKMQ (reference sequence). V lost 6 bases and J lost 12, with 21 bases in between. CDR3 length: 13 residues. Here the CDR3 reads CASSFFDLGVRYF. The CDR3 coding sequence is TGTGCCAGCAGTTTTTTCGACTTGGGAGTAAGGTACTTC.

The rearrangement uses TRBV25-1 and TRBJ2-5; 11 nucleotides line up with TRBD1. Germline CDR1 and CDR2: MGHDK and SYGVNS. There are 15 residues in the CDR3. Trimming at V came to 4 bases and at J to 5 bases, leaving 6 bases not matched to a gene. The CDR3 DNA sequence: TGTGCCAGCAGTGCAGGGACAGGGGGGTGGGAGACCCAGTACTTC. Its translation: CASSAGTGGWETQYF.

The chain has TRBV29-1 and TRBJ1-5, with a tentative D call TRBD1 (5 bases). The CDR3 runs to 12 residues. The germline CDR1 and CDR2 sequences are SQVTM and ANQGSEA. V gave up 4 bases and J gave up 3 bases, with 7 bases separating them. The CDR3, as DNA: TGCAGCGTTGCAGGGAACAATCAGCCCCAGCATTTT. It yields the protein CSVAGNNQPQHF.

This chain joins TRBV4-3 and TRBJ1-6; D unresolved. The CDR3 is made up of 14 amino acids. Trimming removed 0 bases from V and 7 bases from J, with 7 bases in between. Germline V gene data show CDR1 as LGHNA and CDR2 as YSLEER. The CDR3 is CASSQDRQNSPLHF. The CDR3 DNA reads as TGCGCCAGCAGCCAAGACAGGCAGAATTCACCCCTCCACTTT.

The genes are TRBV10-1 and TRBJ2-3; 14 bases are shared with TRBD2. The V segment lost 11 bases and the J segment 1 base; nucleotides outside the gene matches: 11. Germline values: CDR1 WNHNN, CDR2 SYGVQD (reference sequence). The CDR3 is made up of 17 amino acids. The CDR3 loop reads CAAKGLAGDDGTDTQYF. CDR3 DNA: TGCGCCGCAAAGGGACTAGCGGGAGACGATGGCACAGATACGCAGTATTTT.

The CDR3 DNA reads TGTGCCACCATAGTTGTACAAGAAGCTTTCTTT. This translates into CATIVVQEAFF. J is TRBJ1-1 and V is TRBV24-1; D gene unclear. Germline V gene sequence: CDR1 KGHDR, CDR2 SFDVKD. With 8 bases removed from V and 8 bases from J, the gap between germline ends came to 11 bases. The CDR3 runs 11 residues.

This clone was seen more than once but under ten times. Other DNA sequences in the same sample also yield this CDR3. V is TRBV27 and J is TRBJ1-1, with a weak D call TRBD1 (5 bases). The CDR3 length is 12 residues. Germline lookup yields CDR1 MNHEY and CDR2 SMNVEV (reference sequence). The V gene lost 3 bases and the J gene lost 4 bases, with 6 bases spanning the gap. The CDR3 spells CASSFQGTEAFF. DNA for the CDR3: TGTGCCAGCAGTTTTCAGGGCACTGAAGCTTTCTTT.

This rearrangement joins TRBV7-3 to TRBJ2-7; D tentatively reads TRBD1 or TRBD2 (7 bases each). Germline lookup yields CDR1 SGHTA and CDR2 FQGTGA. The CDR3 spans 13 residues. Between the trimmed V and J ends, which lost 2 bases and 6 bases, there was a span of 11 bases. The CDR3 sequence is CASSLDREGEQYF. CDR3 DNA sequence: TGTGCCAGCAGCTTAGACAGGGAGGGCGAGCAGTACTTC.

The rearrangement links TRBV2 to TRBJ1-2; maybe TRBD1 (5 bases). The germline gives CDR1 SNHLY, CDR2 FYNNEI. CDR3 length equals 15 residues. V was trimmed by 0 bases and J by 7 bases, leaving 15 bases between them. The CDR3 nucleotides read TGTGCCAGCAGTGAAGCGCTTCGGCAGGGACCTGGCTACACCTTC. This codes for CASSEALRQGPGYTF.

The rearrangement joins TRBV4-2 to TRBJ2-3, with D tentatively TRBD2 (5 bases). Germline V gives CDR1 LGHNA, CDR2 YNFKEQ. V lost 3 bases, J lost 0 bases, and 13 bases lay in between. This CDR3 is built from 16 residues. CDR3 DNA sequence: TGTGCCAGCAGCCATCTCCTAGCACCTAGCACAGATACGCAGTATTTT. Its translation is CASSHLLAPSTDTQYF.

V gene TRBV29-1 combines with J gene TRBJ1-4; D not resolved. The length of the CDR3 is 16 residues. V was trimmed by 4 bases and J by 2 bases, leaving 17 bases between them. Germline lookup yields CDR1 SQVTM and CDR2 ANQGSEA. CDR3 loop: CSVGAVGGGTNEKLFF. CDR3 nucleotide sequence: TGCAGCGTTGGGGCCGTGGGAGGAGGTACTAATGAAAAACTGTTTTTT.